There are a few counts of the clone carrying this TCR beta chain. Its antigen is unidentified. This record belongs to a study of blood T cells in healthy people across ages. Findings and limits, study-wide: Estimated diversity, derived from one million T cells, was regarded as an underestimate.

Trimming stripped 5 bases from V and 2 bases from J, with 10 bases between. Germline assignment: CDR1 LGHDT and CDR2 YNNKEL (reference sequence). CDR3 length equals 14 residues. A second PCR, run for about 6 to 12 cycles, used a sample-barcoded 5' primer plus a J-beta primer mix. TCRdb called the 5' RACE reads again in MiXCR, with one record for every CDR3 protein. The table has about 730,000 distinct CDR3 sequences, about 42% seen once. The specimen sequenced was blood. This sequence joins TRBV3-1 and TRBJ2-1, with D perhaps TRBD1 or TRBD2 (5 bases each). The TCR was taken from a woman in her sixties or seventies in good health. The CDR3 sequence is CASSTGAAYNEQFF. CDR3 bases: TGTGCCAGCAGCACCGGGGCCGCCTACAATGAGCAGTTCTTC.